The 26 T cell receptor beta chains below come from one sample, sequenced in a study of T cells in Graves' hyperthyroidism and ophthalmopathy. Amplified TCR beta CDR3 regions came from RNA transcripts. During a first-round RT-PCR of the TCR CDR3, the HTBI primer set was used. In TCRdb, the multiplex PCR reads were re-called with MiXCR into one record per CDR3 protein. The sample shows around 690,000 distinct CDR3 sequences, around 21% of them seen only once. The material sequenced was blood. These receptors were taken from a man aged 25 to 40 with Graves' ophthalmopathy.

In regard to this clonotype: One end of the junction varies from germline; a read error may be responsible. The V and J genes are TRBV28 and TRBJ1-1; tentative D call: TRBD1 (5 bases). CDR1 is MDHEN and CDR2 is SYDVKM in the germline V gene. The CDR3 extends over 12 amino acids. The CDR3 nucleotides read TGTGCCGGCAGTGAGGTGGGACTGAAAGCTTTCTTT. It yields the protein CAGSEVGLKAFF.

The chain links TRBV5-1 to TRBJ1-2; D call uncertain. Germline CDR1 reads SGHRS; CDR2 reads YFSETQ. CDR3 length: 15 residues. V was trimmed by 0 bases and J by 4 bases, leaving 13 bases between them. The CDR3 nucleotides are TGCGCCAGCAGCTTGGTCAGCGGGGATAGCTATGGCTACACCTTC. It is translated as CASSLVSGDSYGYTF. Drawing the rest from reference TRBV5-1 and TRBJ1-2, the complete variable domain is KAGVTQTPRYLIKTRGQQVTLSCSPISGHRSVSWYQQTPGQGLQFLFEYFSETQRNKGNFPGRFSGRQFSNSRSEMNVSTLELGDSALYLCASSLVSGDSYGYTFGSGTRLTVV.

This clonotype was detected ten times or more. The CDR3 DNA reads as TGTGCCAGCAGCTTAGTGCCGAGGGACCAAGAGACCCAGTACTTC. Protein: CASSLVPRDQETQYF. This rearrangement joins TRBV7-8 to TRBJ2-5; maybe TRBD2 (5 bases). CDR1 and CDR2 from the germline V gene are SGHVS and FQNEAQ. This CDR3 has 15 residues. V shed 1 base and J shed 0 bases, with 9 bases lying between them.

The rearrangement joins TRBV29-1 to TRBJ2-7, with D perhaps TRBD1 (5 bases). Trimming removed 7 bases from V and 2 bases from J, with 15 bases in between. CDR3 size: 13 residues. Germline CDR1 reads SQVTM; CDR2 reads ANQGSEA. The CDR3 DNA reads TGCAGCGCACCCCGACAGTTAGCCTACGAGCAGTACTTC. Its translation: CSAPRQLAYEQYF.

There are many counts of this clonotype. The V and J genes are TRBV6-1 and TRBJ2-3; tentative D call: TRBD2 (6 bases). V was cut by 6 bases and J by 4 bases, with 17 bases left in between. Germline lookup yields CDR1 MNHNS and CDR2 SASEGT. The CDR3 is made up of 15 amino acids. CDR3 residues: CASRPFGSSPDTQYF. The CDR3 DNA is TGTGCCAGCAGACCCTTCGGGAGCTCCCCAGATACGCAGTATTTT.

In this sample, this clonotype turned up many times. The rearrangement uses TRBV6-2 or TRBV6-3 and TRBJ2-7, with 10 nucleotides matching TRBD1. Germline CDR1 reads MNHEY; CDR2 reads SVGEGT. Trimming at V came to 6 bases and at J to 3 bases, leaving 2 bases not matched to a gene. The CDR3 is 13 residues long. The CDR3 spells CASRRTGGYEQYF. In DNA form, the CDR3 reads TGTGCCAGCAGGCGGACAGGGGGCTACGAGCAGTACTTC.

This clonotype was observed a few times. The rearrangement uses TRBV15 and TRBJ2-3; 8 bases map to TRBD2. V dropped 3 bases and J dropped 1; count of bases not matched to a gene: 15. The CDR3 is 19 amino acids. Germline V gene lookup returns CDR1 LNHNV and CDR2 YYDKDF (reference sequence). The CDR3 coding sequence is TGTGCCACCAGCAGGACCTTAGCGGGATCGGGGACTGGCACAGATACGCAGTATTTT. This translates into CATSRTLAGSGTGTDTQYF.

Note on this clonotype: A read error may be the cause here, since a much bigger clone is one base away. The V gene is TRBV7-2, the J gene TRBJ2-7, with 8 bases identical to TRBD2. This CDR3 has 16 residues. V lost 1 base to trimming and J lost 2 bases; unmatched junction nucleotides: 7. Germline CDR1 and CDR2: SGHTA and FQGNSA. CDR3 in DNA: TGTGCCAGCAGCTTAGGACCGGGACTAGTCACCTACGAGCAGTACTTC. Amino acid sequence: CASSLGPGLVTYEQYF.

This clonotype was counted many times. The chain uses TRBV28 and TRBJ1-1, with a weak D call TRBD1 (5 bases). CDR1 MDHEN and CDR2 SYDVKM come from the germline V gene. There are 16 residues in the CDR3. Trimming left V 6 bases short and J 0 bases short, with 17 bases between. Here the CDR3 reads CASSPGRMGMNTEAFF. The CDR3 region has the DNA TGTGCCAGCAGCCCGGGACGGATGGGGATGAACACTGAAGCTTTCTTT.

This clonotype was detected ten times or more. V is TRBV28 and J is TRBJ1-5; 8 bases fit TRBD1. V was clipped by 2 bases and J by 7 bases; unmatched bases: 7. CDR3 size: 15 residues. Germline CDR1 and CDR2: MDHEN and SYDVKM. The CDR3 DNA follows: TGTGCCAGCAGTTTACGGGACAGGCTCATACAGCCCCAGCATTTT. This translates into CASSLRDRLIQPQHF. Combining the CDR3 with reference TRBV28 and TRBJ1-5 gives the whole variable domain DVKVTQSSRYLVKRTGEKVFLECVQDMDHENMFWYRQDPGLGLRLIYFSYDVKMKEKGDIPEGYSVSREKKERFSLILESASTNQTSMYLCASSLRDRLIQPQHFGDGTRLSIL.

In this sample, this clonotype turned up many times. The rearrangement links TRBV13 to TRBJ2-1, with a tentative D call TRBD2 (6 bases). This CDR3 spans 13 amino acids. CDR1 and CDR2 (germline): PRHDT, FYEKMQ (reference sequence). V lost 4 bases and J 5 bases, leaving 9 bases between the germline ends. CDR3 loop: CASSSGLDNEQFF. CDR3 coding DNA: TGTGCCAGCAGCTCGGGACTCGACAATGAGCAGTTCTTC.

This clonotype was seen at least ten times. The chain recombines TRBV10-3 with TRBJ1-1; D perhaps matches TRBD1 (6 bases). This CDR3 is built from 15 residues. CDR1 ENHRY and CDR2 SYGVKD come from the germline V gene. V lost 4 bases and J lost 1, with 13 bases in between. The CDR3 loop reads CAISGGGQSNTEAFF. The CDR3 DNA is TGTGCCATCAGTGGAGGAGGACAGTCGAACACTGAAGCTTTCTTT.

This clonotype has only a few counts. The chain links TRBV5-1 to TRBJ1-2; D possibly corresponds to TRBD1 (5 bases). V was trimmed by 1 base and J by 4 bases, leaving 17 bases between them. Germline V CDR1 and CDR2: SGHRS, YFSETQ. The CDR3 consists of 16 residues. The CDR3 nucleotides are TGCGCCAGCAGCTTGCAGGGTTCCTCCACCTCCTATGGCTACACCTTC. This sequence encodes CASSLQGSSTSYGYTF.

This chain joins TRBV20-1 and TRBJ1-5; weak D call: TRBD1 (5 bases). The CDR3 length is 16 residues. Germline CDR1 and CDR2: DFQATT and SNEGSKA (reference sequence). Trimming stripped 6 bases from V and 0 bases from J, with 18 bases between. The DNA for the CDR3 is TGCAGTGCCTCCGGGGTAGGGGTCCTTAGCAATCAGCCCCAGCATTTT. This encodes CSASGVGVLSNQPQHF.

The rearrangement joins TRBV5-1 to TRBJ2-7, with 7 nucleotides matching TRBD1. V shed 1 base, J shed 7 bases, and the junction held 14 bases outside the gene matches. The CDR3 covers 16 residues. Germline CDR1 is SGHRS and CDR2 is YFSETQ. For the CDR3, the DNA is TGCGCCAGCAGCTTGTCGGGGCCCGGACAGGACCTGGAGCAGTACTTC. Protein sequence: CASSLSGPGQDLEQYF.

This clonotype was counted only a few times. One end of the junction is discordant with germline, which a read error may explain. The chain uses TRBV10-3 and TRBJ1-5; D call uncertain. The CDR3 runs 14 residues. Looked up from germline, CDR1 is ENHRY and CDR2 is SYGVKD. The CDR3 reads CTISESPRAQPQHF. The CDR3 nucleotides read TGTACCATCAGTGAGTCGCCGAGGGCTCAGCCCCAGCATTTT.

The chain has TRBV28 and TRBJ2-3; TRBD1 is a possible D gene (5 bases). CDR3 length: 13 residues. V lost 5 bases, J lost 4 bases, and 10 bases lay in between. Germline assignment: CDR1 MDHEN and CDR2 SYDVKM. CDR3 sequence (DNA): TGTGCCAGCAGTGAGTTAGGGGCAGATACGCAGTATTTT. Translation: CASSELGADTQYF.

Many counts were recorded for this clonotype. The rearrangement uses TRBV20-1 and TRBJ2-7, with TRBD1 matching over 8 bases. CDR3 length: 14 residues. The germline gives CDR1 DFQATT, CDR2 SNEGSKA (reference sequence). V lost 0 bases, J lost 0 bases, and 1 base stayed unmatched. DNA of the CDR3: TGCAGTGCTAGAGATACAGGGGGCTCCTACGAGCAGTACTTC. It encodes CSARDTGGSYEQYF.

This chain links TRBV5-1 with TRBJ2-1; 11 bases align to TRBD1. The CDR3 runs to 14 residues. Germline-derived CDR1 and CDR2 are SGHRS and YFSETQ. With 6 bases clipped from V and 6 bases from J, the junction kept 5 bases outside the gene matches. CDR3 in amino acids: CASIRGTGGNEQFF. The CDR3 DNA follows: TGCGCCAGCATCCGGGGGACAGGGGGCAATGAGCAGTTCTTC.

This sequence joins TRBV28 and TRBJ2-7, with 7 bases fitting TRBD1. There are 13 residues in the CDR3. The J segment lost 1 base and the V segment lost 8 bases, leaving 5 bases of the junction unmatched. CDR1 is MDHEN, CDR2 SYDVKM, per germline. The CDR3 spells CASFPRGSYEQYF. Here the CDR3 DNA reads TGTGCCAGCTTCCCCAGGGGGTCCTACGAGCAGTACTTC.

There are a few counts of this clonotype. DNA of the CDR3: TGCGCCAGCAGCCCTCTAAGCGGAGAGACCCAGTACTTC. Residues: CASSPLSGETQYF. The chain joins TRBV4-1 to TRBJ2-5; maybe TRBD2 (5 bases). This CDR3 spans 13 amino acids. CDR1 MGHRA and CDR2 YSYEKL come from the germline V gene. Trimming took 4 bases from V and 4 from J, leaving 10 bases between them.

This clonotype was seen a handful of times. The rearrangement uses TRBV6-1 and TRBJ1-5; D ambiguous. Trimming took off 6 bases at V and 9 bases at J, with 3 bases between the two ends. This CDR3 is built from 9 residues. The germline V gene has CDR1 MNHNS and CDR2 SASEGT. CDR3 loop: CASSSPQHF. The CDR3 DNA reads TGTGCCAGCAGCTCGCCCCAGCATTTT.

This clonotype showed up many times. The chain carries TRBV18 and TRBJ2-5; 7 nucleotides line up with TRBD2. The CDR3 runs 13 residues. CDR1 KGHSH and CDR2 LQKENI come from the germline V gene. The V gene end was trimmed by 6 bases and the J gene end by 4 bases; junction bases not matched to a gene: 5. CDR3 bases: TGTGCCAGCTCGGCGGGAGTGACAGAGACCCAGTACTTC. It specifies CASSAGVTETQYF.

This clonotype was recorded a few times. The rearrangement uses TRBV20-1 and TRBJ1-3, with a possible D match to TRBD1 (5 bases). Germline V gene data show CDR1 as DFQATT and CDR2 as SNEGSKA (reference sequence). The CDR3 runs to 16 residues. V lost 6 bases to trimming and J lost 3 bases, with 21 bases between them. CDR3 sequence: CSAPDPGAGIGNTIYF. The CDR3 coding sequence is TGCAGTGCGCCGGACCCTGGGGCAGGGATTGGAAACACCATATATTTT.

This clonotype turned up a few times. The rearrangement joins TRBV27 to TRBJ2-3; 10 bases are shared with TRBD2. Germline V gives CDR1 MNHEY, CDR2 SMNVEV (reference sequence). The CDR3 is 16 residues long. V was clipped by 5 bases and J by 6 bases; unmatched bases: 11. CDR3 region: CASSLRGLAGVDTQYF. CDR3 nucleotide sequence: TGTGCCAGCAGTCTAAGGGGGCTAGCGGGAGTGGATACGCAGTATTTT.

A few counts support this clonotype. CDR3 amino acids: CASSLAHGSSYEQFF. The DNA for the CDR3 is TGTGCCAGCAGCTTAGCGCACGGGTCCTCATATGAGCAGTTCTTC. The rearrangement joins TRBV7-6 to TRBJ2-1; D is unresolved. Trimming removed 0 bases at V and 8 bases at J, with 14 bases between. The CDR3 is made up of 15 amino acids. Germline V gene data show CDR1 as SGHVS and CDR2 as FNYEAQ. The whole variable domain, filled in from reference TRBV7-6 and TRBJ2-1, reads GAGVSQSPRYKVTKRGQDVALRCDPISGHVSLYWYRQALGQGPEFLTYFNYEAQQDKSGLPNDRFSAERPEGSISTLTIQRTEQRDSAMYRCASSLAHGSSYEQFFGPGTRLTVL.